Here is one TCR beta chain with its context. Its antigen is unidentified. The sample belongs to a study of OX40 agonist ivuxolimab in advanced cancers. The wider study: In three patients, partial responses were observed, one with hepatocellular carcinoma and two with cutaneous melanoma. Broader study findings: In the expanded peripheral T cells, antigen specificity was never determined.

Per the germline V gene, CDR1 is MNHNS and CDR2 is SASEGT. V shed 6 bases, J shed 3 bases, and the junction held 6 bases outside the gene matches. This CDR3 region has 15 residues. Repertoires were generated with immunoSEQ multiplex PCR, while TCRdb's copy carries only in-frame clones and drops some. The sample shows tens of thousands of clones, 80% to 95% of them seen only once. The sequencing used CD4+ or CD8+ T cells sorted from blood, collected in a trial of the OX40 agonist ivuxolimab. J is TRBJ2-1 and V is TRBV6-1, with 9 nucleotides matching TRBD1. This receptor was identified in an adult with an advanced solid tumor such as melanoma, head and neck, liver or kidney cancer. The CDR3 DNA follows: TGTGCCAGCAGGGTAGGGACAGGGAACTACAATGAGCAGTTCTTC. This encodes CASRVGTGNYNEQFF.